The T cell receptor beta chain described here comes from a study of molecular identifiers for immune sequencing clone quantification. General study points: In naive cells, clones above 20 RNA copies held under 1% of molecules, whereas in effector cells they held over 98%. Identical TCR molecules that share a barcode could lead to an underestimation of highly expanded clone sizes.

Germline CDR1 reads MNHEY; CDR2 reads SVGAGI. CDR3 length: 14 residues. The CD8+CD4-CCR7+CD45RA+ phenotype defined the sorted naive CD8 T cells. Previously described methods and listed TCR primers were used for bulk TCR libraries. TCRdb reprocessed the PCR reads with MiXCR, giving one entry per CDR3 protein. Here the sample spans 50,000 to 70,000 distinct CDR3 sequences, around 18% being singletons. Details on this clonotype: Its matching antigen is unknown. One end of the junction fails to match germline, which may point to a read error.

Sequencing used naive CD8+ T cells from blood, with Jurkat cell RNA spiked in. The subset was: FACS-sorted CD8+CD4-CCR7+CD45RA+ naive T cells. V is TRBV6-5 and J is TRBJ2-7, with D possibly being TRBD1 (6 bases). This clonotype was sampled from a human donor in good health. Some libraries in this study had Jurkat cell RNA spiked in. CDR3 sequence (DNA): TGTGCCAGCAGTTACGGGACAAGGGGTTTCGAGCTGTACTTC. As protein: CASSYGTRGFELYF.